Listed below are T cell receptor beta chains from one sample, sequenced in a study of OX40 agonist ivuxolimab in advanced cancers. The repertoire was sequenced with immunoSEQ multiplex PCR; TCRdb's copy has only in-frame clones and lacks some. This table has some 50,000 clones, approximately 79% appearing once. The specimen was CD4+ or CD8+ T cells sorted from blood, collected in a trial of the OX40 agonist ivuxolimab. These receptors came from an adult with an advanced solid tumor such as melanoma, head and neck, liver or kidney cancer. Each CDR3 is given with its conserved first and last residue. Fields, in order: CDR3 protein, CDR3 DNA, D gene, J gene, CDR3 length, clone size, V gene. The D gene is left open where the match is weak. The size entry is marked missing in some rows and otherwise reads once, few, many or a size class.

CASSPPGRNYGYTF TGTGCCAGCAGCCCCCCGGGGCGGAACTATGGCTACACCTTC . TRBJ1-2 14 . TRBV28
CASGRQGTYQPQHF TGTGCCAGTGGGCGACAGGGGACATATCAGCCCCAGCATTTT TRBD1 TRBJ1-5 14 . TRBV19
CASSPLILGRNQPQHF TGCGCCAGCAGCCCCCTGATCTTGGGGCGCAATCAGCCCCAGCATTTT . TRBJ1-5 16 . TRBV4-1
CASSPRTVSGNTIYF TGTGCCAGCAGCCCCCGGACGGTCTCTGGAAACACCATATATTTT . TRBJ1-3 15 . TRBV7-2
CAISEPPDGLEYF TGTGCCATCAGTGAGCCTCCAGACGGTTTGGAGTACTTC . TRBJ2-7 13 . TRBV10-3
CASSQGSGTGIPGELFF TGCGCCAGCAGCCAAGGAAGCGGGACAGGAATACCCGGGGAGCTGTTTTTT . TRBJ2-2 17 . TRBV4-3
CASSREGTARLGYTEAFF TGCGCCAGCAGCCGTGAAGGGACGGCTAGGCTCGGATACACTGAAGCTTTCTTT . TRBJ1-1 18 . TRBV5-1
CASSSGQVATNEKLFF TGCGCCAGCAGCTCGGGACAGGTCGCAACTAATGAAAAACTGTTTTTT TRBD1 TRBJ1-4 16 . TRBV5-1
CASSRVGPSVETQYF TGCGCCAGCAGCCGCGTCGGGCCTTCGGTAGAGACCCAGTACTTC . TRBJ2-5 15 . TRBV5-1
CAWSPQGTGSWDEQFF TGTGCCTGGAGTCCACAAGGGACAGGGAGTTGGGATGAGCAGTTCTTC TRBD1 TRBJ2-1 16 . TRBV30
CASSVGPQASYGYTF TGTGCCAGCAGCGTAGGTCCCCAGGCGAGCTATGGCTACACCTTC . TRBJ1-2 15 . TRBV9
CASSQMFQDSSGNTIYF TGCGCCAGCAGCCAAATGTTCCAGGACAGCTCTGGAAACACCATATATTTT . TRBJ1-3 17 . TRBV4-3
CASSQDHGGGSYEQYF TGCGCCAGCAGCCAAGATCACGGGGGGGGCTCCTACGAGCAGTACTTC TRBD2 TRBJ2-7 16 once TRBV4-3
CASSSPSRFGEQFF TGTGCCAGCAGCTCCCCCTCTAGGTTCGGTGAGCAGTTCTTC . TRBJ2-1 14 once TRBV7-2
CASSLSAGANVLTF TGTGCCAGCAGCTTATCGGCTGGGGCCAACGTCCTGACTTTC . TRBJ2-6 14 . TRBV7-9
CAISGLAGLGAYF TGTGCCATCAGTGGACTAGCGGGACTCGGGGCGTACTTC TRBD2 TRBJ2-7 13 . TRBV10-3
CASSQDRETQYF TGTGCCAGCAGCCAGGACCGGGAGACCCAGTACTTC . TRBJ2-5 12 . TRBV7-2
CAIGGTRESYNEQFF TGTGCCATCGGCGGGACCCGCGAATCCTACAATGAGCAGTTCTTC . TRBJ2-1 15 . TRBV10-3
CASSLYGEQYF TGTGCCAGCAGTTTATATGGCGAGCAGTACTTC . TRBJ2-7 11 medium-sized TRBV28
CASSFSAAANEQFF TGCGCCAGCAGCTTTTCGGCAGCCGCTAATGAGCAGTTCTTC . TRBJ2-1 14 . TRBV5-1
CASSLVGLAESSYNEQFF TGTGCCAGCAGCTTAGTAGGACTAGCGGAGAGCTCCTACAATGAGCAGTTCTTC TRBD2 TRBJ2-1 18 . TRBV7-8
CASSLALVNEQFF TGCGCCAGCAGCTTGGCTCTAGTGAATGAGCAGTTCTTC . TRBJ2-1 13 . TRBV5-1
CASSPRGRGGTIDGYTF TGCGCCAGCAGTCCTCGCGGGAGGGGAGGAACTATTGATGGCTACACCTTC . TRBJ1-2 17 . TRBV23-1
CASYRDTKYF TGTGCCAGCTACCGGGACACCAAGTACTTC . TRBJ2-4 10 . TRBV28
CASSISFGQGGNQPQHF TGTGCCAGTAGTATATCCTTTGGACAGGGAGGCAATCAGCCCCAGCATTTT TRBD1 TRBJ1-5 17 . TRBV19
CASSLIFRLDEQFF TGTGCCAGCAGCTTGATATTTAGATTGGATGAGCAGTTCTTC . TRBJ2-1 14 . TRBV5-8